These 32 T cell receptor beta chains came from one sample sequenced in a study of T cell changes during pregnancy in multiple sclerosis. Clones were read by immunoSEQ multiplex PCR, and TCRdb kept only the in-frame ones, dropping some. The profile shows 55,000 to 70,000 clones, roughly 93% of them singletons. Specimen: CD4+ T cells from peripheral blood mononuclear cells, collected before pregnancy. The source of these receptors is a female donor with multiple sclerosis, enrolled in a pregnancy study.

The J gene is TRBJ2-1, the V gene TRBV7-3, with D possibly TRBD2 on 6 matching bases. V shed 0 bases and J shed 7 bases, with 13 bases lying between them. Germline CDR1 SGHTA, CDR2 FQGTGA. The CDR3 spans 15 residues. The CDR3, as DNA: TGTGCCAGCAGCTTAACCCGGGACTTCCGAAATGAGCAGTTCTTC. Protein product: CASSLTRDFRNEQFF.

The V gene is TRBV11-2, the J gene TRBJ1-3; D gene uncertain. CDR3 length equals 15 residues. CDR1 is SGHAT and CDR2 is FQNNGV in the germline V gene. Trimming took off 3 bases at V and 4 bases at J, with 13 bases between the two ends. The CDR3 DNA reads as TGTGCCAGCAGCTTGGCCCCCGCCGCCGGAAACACCATATATTTT. It yields the protein CASSLAPAAGNTIYF.

The chain combines TRBV6-5 with TRBJ2-1; the match to TRBD1 covers 11 bases. There are 15 residues in the CDR3. Germline CDR1 MNHEY, CDR2 SVGAGI. Losses at the gene ends were 5 bases for V and 6 bases for J; bases not matched to a gene: 6. CDR3 sequence (DNA): TGTGCCAGCAGTCGGGACAGGGGGATGGGCAATGAGCAGTTCTTC. Translating gives CASSRDRGMGNEQFF.

This clone is a singleton in its sample. V gene TRBV7-4 combines with J gene TRBJ2-5, with TRBD1 matching 9 bases. There are 17 residues in the CDR3. Germline loops: CDR1 SGHVT, CDR2 SQSDAQ. V dropped 4 bases and J dropped 4; count of bases not matched to a gene: 13. CDR3 residues: CASSSPAAYRGRETQYF. Here the CDR3 DNA reads TGTGCCAGCAGCTCGCCTGCCGCCTACAGGGGGCGAGAGACCCAGTACTTC.

The chain has TRBV29-1 and TRBJ2-7; 9 bases line up with TRBD1. Germline values: CDR1 SQVTM, CDR2 ANQGSEA. The CDR3 spans 12 residues. With 5 bases clipped from V and 4 bases from J, the junction kept 3 bases outside the gene matches. CDR3: CSVWDRAYEQYF. The CDR3 DNA reads TGCAGCGTTTGGGACAGGGCGTACGAGCAGTACTTC.

The chain couples TRBV28 to TRBJ1-2; D gene ambiguous. Germline CDR1 MDHEN, CDR2 SYDVKM. Between the trimmed V and J ends, which lost 6 bases and 3 bases, there was a span of 14 bases. The length of the CDR3 is 14 residues. The CDR3 sequence is CASSLIGLHYGYTF. The CDR3 nucleotides are TGTGCCAGCAGCCTGATCGGACTCCACTATGGCTACACCTTC.

This clone appeared once. This chain connects TRBV5-5 to TRBJ2-1, with 7 bases identical to TRBD2. Per the germline V gene, CDR1 is SGHKS and CDR2 is YYEKEE (reference sequence). The CDR3 has 15 amino acids. V was clipped by 4 bases and J by 5 bases; unmatched bases: 9. CDR3 bases: TGTGCCAGCAGCCACGGGACTAACCCAAACAATGAGCAGTTCTTC. It specifies CASSHGTNPNNEQFF.

This clone was seen only once. CDR3 sequence (DNA): TGCGCCAGCAGCCAAGATCGGGGCGGGGTCTCCTACAATGAGCAGTTCTTC. Protein sequence: CASSQDRGGVSYNEQFF. The chain carries TRBV4-3 and TRBJ2-1; tentatively, D is TRBD2 (6 bases). Germline assignment: CDR1 LGHNA and CDR2 YSLEER. This CDR3 is 17 amino acids long. Trimming cost V 0 bases and J 0 bases, with 12 bases left between them.

J is TRBJ2-7 and V is TRBV19, with 8 nucleotides matching TRBD1. This CDR3 comprises 14 residues. Germline V gene sequence: CDR1 LNHDA, CDR2 SQIVND (reference sequence). Trimming at V came to 6 bases and at J to 3 bases, leaving 7 bases not matched to a gene. The CDR3: CASRMTGANYEQYF. The CDR3 coding sequence is TGTGCCAGTAGGATGACAGGGGCCAACTACGAGCAGTACTTC. Full variable domain (rest looked up from reference TRBV19 and TRBJ2-7): DGGITQSPKYLFRKEGQNVTLSCEQNLNHDAMYWYRQDPGQGLRLIYYSQIVNDFQKGDIAEGYSVSREKKESFPLTVTSAQKNPTAFYLCASRMTGANYEQYFGPGTRLTVT.

The rearrangement joins TRBV29-1 to TRBJ1-5; the D gene is possibly TRBD1 (6 bases). Germline CDR1 reads SQVTM; CDR2 reads ANQGSEA. The CDR3 runs to 16 residues. Trimming cost V 6 bases and J 1 base, with 19 bases left between them. CDR3 bases: TGCAGCGTGGACGTGAACAGGGTTGGGAGCAATCAGCCCCAGCATTTT. Translated, it gives CSVDVNRVGSNQPQHF. The full variable domain, rest sourced from reference TRBV29-1 and TRBJ1-5, is SAVISQKPSRDICQRGTSLTIQCQVDSQVTMMFWYRQQPGQSLTLIATANQGSEATYESGFVIDKFPISRPNLTFSTLTVSNMSPEDSSIYLCSVDVNRVGSNQPQHFGDGTRLSIL.

This rearrangement joins TRBV19 to TRBJ2-7, with 7 bases lining up with TRBD1. The CDR3 sequence is 13 residues long. With V trimmed by 4 bases and J by 3 bases, 3 bases remained unmatched. Germline V gene lookup returns CDR1 LNHDA and CDR2 SQIVND (reference sequence). The CDR3 here is CASSTTGSYEQYF. CDR3 DNA sequence: TGTGCCAGTAGTACGACAGGGAGCTACGAGCAGTACTTC.

The chain uses TRBV4-3 and TRBJ1-2; 10 bases are shared with TRBD1. The CDR3 contains 13 residues. V shed 3 bases, J shed 7 bases, and the junction held 2 bases outside the gene matches. From germline, CDR1 is LGHNA and CDR2 YSLEER. The CDR3 DNA follows: TGCGCCAGCAGCCAGGGGACAGGGGCTGGCTACACCTTC. It encodes CASSQGTGAGYTF.

V is TRBV10-3 and J is TRBJ1-4; 7 nucleotides match TRBD1. In germline, CDR1 is ENHRY, CDR2 SYGVKD. J lost 7 bases, V lost 6 bases, and 8 bases had no gene match. CDR3 length: 14 residues. The CDR3 sequence is CAISPGGTSEKLFF. In DNA form, the CDR3 reads TGTGCCATCAGCCCAGGGGGGACAAGTGAAAAACTGTTTTTT.

The chain uses TRBV7-9 and TRBJ2-1, with 11 nucleotides matching TRBD2. This CDR3 has 14 residues. The germline gives CDR1 SEHNR, CDR2 FQNEAQ (reference sequence). The junction had 4 bases not matched to a gene; V was cut back by 5 bases and J by 7 bases. CDR3 sequence (DNA): TGTGCCAGCAGCAGACTAGCGGGGCGGAATGAGCAGTTCTTC. Protein product: CASSRLAGRNEQFF.

The chain couples TRBV28 to TRBJ1-4; D may be TRBD1 (5 bases). Trimming removed 2 bases from V and 8 bases from J, with 9 bases in between. There are 13 residues in the CDR3. The germline gives CDR1 MDHEN, CDR2 SYDVKM. The CDR3 protein is CASSLGHLEKLFF. The CDR3 DNA is TGTGCCAGCAGTTTAGGACATTTAGAAAAACTGTTTTTT.

The chain employs TRBV4-3 and TRBJ2-3; D perhaps matches TRBD2 (6 bases). Germline loops: CDR1 LGHNA, CDR2 YSLEER. CDR3 length: 17 amino acids. V lost 0 bases and J 6 bases, leaving 19 bases between the germline ends. The CDR3 here is CASSQEPRVGGADTQYF. CDR3 DNA: TGCGCCAGCAGCCAAGAGCCCCGGGTGGGAGGTGCGGATACGCAGTATTTT.

The chain carries TRBV11-1 and TRBJ2-1; TRBD1 might be the D (6 bases). Trimming removed 5 bases at V and 7 bases at J, with 12 bases between. Germline V lookup: CDR1 SGHAT, CDR2 FQDESV (reference sequence). The length of the CDR3 is 13 residues. The CDR3 loop is CASSSTGFNEQFF. Written as DNA, the CDR3 is TGTGCCAGCAGCAGCACAGGGTTTAATGAGCAGTTCTTC.

The CDR3 DNA follows: TGTGCCAGCAGCCAAGAATCGCGGGACCCGCAGTATTTT. Amino acids: CASSQESRDPQYF. The V and J genes are TRBV14 and TRBJ2-3, with D perhaps matching TRBD2 (6 bases). CDR1 and CDR2 from the germline V gene are SGHDN and FVKESK. Between the trimmed V and J ends, which lost 0 bases and 10 bases, there was a span of 11 bases. The length of the CDR3 is 13 residues. Complete variable domain (other parts from reference TRBV14 and TRBJ2-3): EAGVTQFPSHSVIEKGQTVTLRCDPISGHDNLYWYRRVMGKEIKFLLHFVKESKQDESGMPNNRFLAERTGGTYSTLKVQPAELEDSGVYFCASSQESRDPQYFGPGTRLTVL.

V and J are TRBV28 and TRBJ1-2, with a tentative D call TRBD1 (5 bases). V was cut by 1 base and J by 6 bases, with 9 bases left in between. Germline lookup yields CDR1 MDHEN and CDR2 SYDVKM. This CDR3 has 13 residues. The CDR3 DNA follows: TGTGCCAGCAGTTTATACCCAGGGAATGGCTACACCTTC. Translated: CASSLYPGNGYTF.

The chain employs TRBV18 and TRBJ2-5, with 7 bases aligning to TRBD2. CDR1 is KGHSH and CDR2 is LQKENI in the germline V gene. After removal of 4 bases from V and 4 bases from J, the junction contained 6 bases not matched to a gene. The CDR3 totals 14 residues. The CDR3 here is CASSRGRARETQYF. The DNA of the CDR3 is TGTGCCAGCTCACGAGGGAGGGCCCGAGAGACCCAGTACTTC. The whole variable domain, remainder taken from reference TRBV18 and TRBJ2-5, is NAGVMQNPRHLVRRRGQEARLRCSPMKGHSHVYWYRQLPEEGLKFMVYLQKENIIDESGMPKERFSAEFPKEGPSILRIQQVVRGDSAAYFCASSRGRARETQYFGPGTRLLVL.

The rearrangement links TRBV29-1 to TRBJ2-1; TRBD2 matches at 8 bases. This CDR3 is built from 15 residues. The V segment lost 0 bases and the J segment 6 bases; nucleotides outside the gene matches: 7. The germline CDR1 and CDR2 sequences are SQVTM and ANQGSEA. This CDR3 is CSVEDNPGTSNEQFF. The DNA for the CDR3 is TGCAGCGTTGAAGATAATCCCGGGACTAGCAATGAGCAGTTCTTC.

The V and J genes are TRBV7-6 and TRBJ2-2; 9 bases match TRBD2. The V gene's germline CDR1 is SGHVS and CDR2 FNYEAQ. The CDR3 runs to 16 residues. V lost 5 bases, J lost 6 bases, and 10 bases stayed unmatched. This chain's CDR3 is CASSPVGLASPGELFF. Written as DNA, the CDR3 is TGTGCCAGCAGCCCCGTTGGACTAGCGTCACCCGGGGAGCTGTTTTTT.

V and J are TRBV27 and TRBJ2-4; the D gene is possibly TRBD2 (5 bases). This CDR3 is 14 amino acids long. V lost 6 bases and J 4 bases, leaving 13 bases between the germline ends. Looked up from germline, CDR1 is MNHEY and CDR2 is SMNVEV (reference sequence). CDR3 region: CASSSPSHKNIQYF. The CDR3 coding sequence is TGTGCCAGCAGCTCTCCTAGCCATAAAAACATTCAGTACTTC.

The rearrangement joins TRBV5-5 to TRBJ2-5; 9 bases are a match to TRBD2. The CDR3 sequence is 15 residues long. The J segment lost 4 bases and the V segment lost 1 base, leaving 5 bases of the junction unmatched. The germline gives CDR1 SGHKS, CDR2 YYEKEE (reference sequence). CDR3 in DNA: TGTGCCAGCAGCTTGAGGGCTAGCGGGATAGAGACCCAGTACTTC. Encoded protein: CASSLRASGIETQYF.

This chain connects TRBV28 to TRBJ2-7; no clear D gene. The CDR3 runs 13 residues. Germline CDR1 is MDHEN and CDR2 is SYDVKM. Between the trimmed V and J ends, which lost 7 bases and 2 bases, there was a span of 12 bases. CDR3 nucleotide sequence: TGTGCCAGCACCCCCTCTGTTACCTACGAGCAGTACTTC. It translates to CASTPSVTYEQYF.

The chain is built from TRBV18 and TRBJ1-4; D may be TRBD1 (6 bases). The CDR3 spans 13 residues. The V end was cut by 3 bases, the J end by 7 bases, with 9 bases between. In germline, CDR1 is KGHSH, CDR2 LQKENI. The CDR3 coding sequence is TGTGCCAGCTCACCCCTGGACAGTGAAAAACTGTTTTTT. Translating it yields CASSPLDSEKLFF.

The chain links TRBV27 to TRBJ2-7; a weak D match, TRBD1 (9 bases). The CDR3 extends over 13 amino acids. Germline CDR1 reads MNHEY; CDR2 reads SMNVEV (reference sequence). Trimming stripped 8 bases from V and 6 bases from J, with 17 bases between. The CDR3 here is CASAGGQGFEQYF. DNA for the CDR3: TGTGCCAGCGCGGGGGGACAGGGTTTCGAGCAGTACTTC.

The chain couples TRBV28 to TRBJ2-6, with 7 bases identical to TRBD2. CDR1 is MDHEN, CDR2 SYDVKM, per germline. The CDR3 totals 15 residues. Trimming removed 4 bases from V and 2 bases from J; junction bases left unmatched: 2. CDR3 region: CASSSRGAGANVLTF. In DNA, the CDR3 is TGTGCCAGCAGTTCCCGGGGGGCTGGGGCCAACGTCCTGACTTTC. The full variable domain, with the rest looked up from reference TRBV28 and TRBJ2-6, is DVKVTQSSRYLVKRTGEKVFLECVQDMDHENMFWYRQDPGLGLRLIYFSYDVKMKEKGDIPEGYSVSREKKERFSLILESASTNQTSMYLCASSSRGAGANVLTFGAGSRLTVL.

The chain joins TRBV14 to TRBJ2-5; 14 bases line up with TRBD2. CDR3 length equals 17 residues. CDR1 and CDR2 from the germline V gene are SGHDN and FVKESK. Trimming removed 4 bases from V and 4 bases from J; junction bases left unmatched: 8. The CDR3 DNA reads TGTGCCAGCAGCCCGGCAAGACTAGCGGGAGGGGGAGAGACCCAGTACTTC. Translation gives CASSPARLAGGGETQYF.

The V call is TRBV27, the J call TRBJ1-4, with 8 bases that match TRBD1. Germline lookup yields CDR1 MNHEY and CDR2 SMNVEV (reference sequence). The CDR3 extends over 14 amino acids. V lost 5 bases to trimming and J lost 7 bases; unmatched junction nucleotides: 6. The CDR3 nucleotides read TGTGCCAGCAGTGGGTTGCAGGGGGCTGAAAAACTGTTTTTT. Translation gives CASSGLQGAEKLFF.

This clone has just one count. V usage is TRBV2 and J usage is TRBJ1-1; D unresolved. The CDR3 sequence is 15 residues long. V lost 0 bases, J lost 2 bases, and 10 bases lay in between. Germline V gene sequence: CDR1 SNHLY, CDR2 FYNNEI. CDR3 coding DNA: TGTGCCAGCAGTGAAGCCCTCGGGTCAAACACTGAAGCTTTCTTT. Protein product: CASSEALGSNTEAFF.

V usage is TRBV7-2 and J usage is TRBJ2-5; 14 nucleotides line up with TRBD2. The CDR3 loop spans 16 amino acids. Germline V CDR1 and CDR2: SGHTA, FQGNSA. V lost 5 bases, J lost 5 bases, and 7 bases stayed unmatched. The CDR3 sequence is CASSPRRLAGGETQYF. The DNA for the CDR3 is TGTGCCAGCAGCCCCCGAAGACTAGCGGGAGGGGAGACCCAGTACTTC.